This TCR beta chain was observed in a study of OX40 agonist ivuxolimab in advanced cancers. For the study in its entirety: Ivuxolimab was an agonistic, fully human IgG2 monoclonal antibody directed against OX40 (CD134), a costimulatory receptor. Intravenous ivuxolimab was administered to patients every 2 weeks at six dose levels: 0.01, 0.1, 0.3, 1.5, 3 and 10 mg/kg. Of the approximately 50 dose-escalation patients, hepatocellular carcinoma was present in about 20, melanoma in around 15, renal cell carcinoma in 9 and head and neck cancer in 9. In the dose-escalation cohort, 75% to 90% of patients were male, and the mean age was around 60 years with a range of 23 to 79. Prior anti-PD-1, anti-PD-L1 or anti-CTLA-4 therapy was permitted, and checkpoint inhibitors had been received by about 36% of dose-escalation patients. Three dose-escalation patients achieved partial responses, one with hepatocellular carcinoma and two with cutaneous melanoma. The purpose of peripheral TCRbeta sequencing was to test whether ivuxolimab changed TCR sequence diversity and led to clonal T-cell expansion. The paper reports the monotherapy dose-escalation portion (N ≈ 52 patients) of the phase I ivuxolimab trial. Overall results and qualifications from the work: Low levels of normalized T-cell clonal expansion were also seen in some patients who did not respond. Antigen specificity was not determined for the clonally expanded peripheral T cells. After ivuxolimab, more expanded clones were found on average in CD8+ T cells than in CD4+ T cells. At doses of 0.1 to 3.0 mg/kg, clonal expansion of both CD4+ and CD8+ blood T cells was observed from baseline to week 6. In the 0.1-3.0 mg/kg groups, partial responders had among the lowest normalized peripheral clonal expansion, particularly in CD8+ T cells.

Patients with a history of autoimmune disease or receiving systemic immunosuppression were excluded from the trial. Peripheral blood for TCR sequencing was collected from all dose cohorts at baseline, on cycle 4 day 1, and on cycle 7 day 1. Samples came from an open-label, multicenter, first-in-human phase I dose-escalation trial of ivuxolimab. Adults with locally advanced or metastatic melanoma, renal cell carcinoma, hepatocellular carcinoma or head and neck squamous cell carcinoma were enrolled in the trial. Before TCR sequencing, CD4+ T cells and CD8+ T cells from peripheral blood were sorted into separate populations. Taken from cysteine to phenylalanine, the CDR3 has 16 residues. The sequence is cut down to CDR3 DNA, 48 bases in frame from base 1. V ends up 8 bases short and J 5 bases short, with an unmatched junction base count of 10. Looking up the germline V gene yields CDR1 SGDLS and CDR2 YYNGEE.

For sequencing of the TCRbeta CDR3 region, genomic DNA was extracted from the sorted cells. The immunoSEQ Assay was used for sequencing of TCRbeta CDR3 regions. Imported from immuneACCESS, the table was reduced by TCRdb to in-frame sequences with V and J called. These copies leave out some clones; in studies compared against another copy, an unresolved V gene accounts for under half, and the cause of the remainder is not known. Across this sample there are roughly 60,000 clones, with roughly 80% seen only once. Approximately 2% of the sample is held by the ten biggest clonotypes. As for this clone: Its binding antigen is unknown. No much larger clone is present one base from it, and per-base qualities are unavailable.

The TCR originated in an adult with an advanced solid tumor such as melanoma, head and neck, liver or kidney cancer. The V and J segments used are TRBV9 and TRBJ2-1, with 13 central nucleotides matching TRBD2. The specimen comprised CD4+ or CD8+ T cells sorted from blood, sampled in a trial of the OX40 agonist ivuxolimab. This receptor carries the CDR3 CASTSGRGVFDNEQFF. The nucleotides read TGTGCCAGTACTAGCGGGAGGGGGGTTTTTGACAATGAGCAGTTCTTC.